The entry below describes one T cell receptor (beta chain). Antigen: not known. This sample was included in a study of T cell responses to AZD1222 COVID-19 vaccine. Notes on the study in general: There were repertoire samples only from the period after the peak T cell response. Two AZD1222 doses significantly raised spike-specific TCR breadth and depth over controls. Reports indicate that nearly half of spike-specific TCRs are directed at unmutated variant regions.

TCRdb keeps only in-frame clones here, not all; method: immunoSEQ multiplex PCR. The sample contains about 270,000 clones, 90% to 95% of which appear only once. The CDR3 is 14 amino acids. V lost 4 bases and J 8 bases, leaving 14 bases between the germline ends. Germline V CDR1 and CDR2: SNHLY, FYNNEI. Pooling covered second doses at about 4 or about 12 weeks. Sequencing was performed on peripheral blood, taken 28 days after the second AZD1222 dose. The clonotype originates from an adult who received the AZD1222 COVID-19 vaccine. This rearrangement joins TRBV2 to TRBJ1-4, with a tentative D call TRBD1 (6 bases). The CDR3 loop is CASSVEQGREKLFF. CDR3 coding DNA: TGTGCCAGCAGTGTAGAACAGGGTAGAGAAAAACTGTTTTTT.